The rows below give T cell receptor beta chains drawn from one sample of a study of shared clonotypes between healthy human individuals. Data came from immunoSEQ multiplex PCR; TCRdb stores just in-frame clones and leaves some out. The sample lists 1.5 million to 2.5 million clones; roughly 95% were seen once. The sample consisted of naive CD8+ T cells sorted from blood. Receptors were obtained from a man in his late teens or twenties in good health. Both conserved end residues are part of each CDR3. The D gene is left open where the match is weak. Size is omitted from some rows. Given values are once, few, many or a class for expanded clones.

abundance,d_gene,j_gene,v_gene,CDR3nt,CDR3aa
.,TRBD2,TRBJ2-1,TRBV29-1,TGCAGCGTCGTAGCGGGGGGCCCCCTTATTTACAATGAGCAGTTCTTC,CSVVAGGPLIYNEQFF
.,TRBD1,TRBJ2-2,TRBV10-2,TGCGCCACCGGGACAGGGATAGGCGGGGAGCTGTTTTTT,CATGTGIGGELFF
.,TRBD2,TRBJ2-7,TRBV10-1,TGCGCCAGCAGTACGGGACTAGCGGGAGAACCCTACGAGCAGTACTTC,CASSTGLAGEPYEQYF
.,.,TRBJ2-7,TRBV5-1,TGCGCCAGCAACGCGGGATCCTACGAGCAGTACTTC,CASNAGSYEQYF
.,.,TRBJ2-1,TRBV12-2,TGTGCAAGTCGCTTATTCCCCCATGAGCAGTTCTTC,CASRLFPHEQFF
.,TRBD1,TRBJ1-6,TRBV6-1,TGTGCCAGCAGTGAATTGGTACAGGGGGCGTCACCCCTCCACTTT,CASSELVQGASPLHF
.,TRBD1,TRBJ1-1,TRBV28,TGTGCCAGCGAAAGACAGGGCCTGAACACTGAAGCTTTCTTT,CASERQGLNTEAFF
once,.,TRBJ2-7,TRBV9,TGTGCCAGCAGCGTAGGATCGGGCCGCACCTACGAGCAGTACTTC,CASSVGSGRTYEQYF
.,TRBD2,TRBJ2-1,TRBV10-3,TGTGCCATCAGGTCGGTTAGCGGGGGGGACAATGAGCAGTTCTTC,CAIRSVSGGDNEQFF
.,.,TRBJ2-1,TRBV5-6,TGTGCCAGCAGTAGATGGACAGACTACAATGAGCAGTTCTTC,CASSRWTDYNEQFF
.,.,TRBJ2-7,TRBV5-1,TGCGCCAGCAGCTTGGCAGGGAGTGGGTACGAGCAGTACTTC,CASSLAGSGYEQYF
.,TRBD1,TRBJ1-2,TRBV27,TGTGCCAGCAGTTTATTAGGACAGGGTATAGGCCATGGCTACACCTTC,CASSLLGQGIGHGYTF
.,.,TRBJ2-1,TRBV6-5,TGTGCCAGCAATATAGCCCCGAGCTCCTACAATGAGCAGTTCTTC,CASNIAPSSYNEQFF
.,.,TRBJ2-2,TRBV28,TGTGCCAGCAGTTTGCTGCGAGGGGGCACCGGGGAGCTGTTTTTT,CASSLLRGGTGELFF
.,TRBD1,TRBJ1-1,TRBV30,TGTGCCTGGAGTGTGGGACAGGGTAGGAGGACTGAAGCTTTCTTT,CAWSVGQGRRTEAFF
.,.,TRBJ1-4,TRBV4-1,TGCGCCAGCAGCCAAGGACAGTTATCTGCAACTAATGAAAAACTGTTTTTT,CASSQGQLSATNEKLFF
.,.,TRBJ2-7,TRBV27,TGTGCCAGCAGTCCACAAACCGGGCCCTACGAGCAGTACTTC,CASSPQTGPYEQYF
.,.,TRBJ2-1,TRBV5-1,TGCGCCAGCAGCCCCCACCAGGGATACAATGAGCAGTTCTTC,CASSPHQGYNEQFF
.,.,TRBJ1-6,TRBV9,TGTGCCAGCAGCGTAGAAGGGTTGAATTCACCCCTCCACTTT,CASSVEGLNSPLHF
.,.,TRBJ1-1,TRBV11-2,TGTGCCAGCAGCTCGACAGCTGAAGCTTTCTTT,CASSSTAEAFF
.,.,TRBJ1-4,TRBV28,TGTGCCAGCAGTTTATTGGGGGGCAATGAAAAACTGTTTTTT,CASSLLGGNEKLFF
.,.,TRBJ2-3,TRBV27,TGTGCCAGCAGTCCCCGGGTAATAGATACGCAGTATTTT,CASSPRVIDTQYF
once,.,TRBJ2-7,TRBV5-4,TGTGCCAGCAGCTTTGGGGGGGCCGGCGAGCAGTACTTC,CASSFGGAGEQYF
.,.,TRBJ1-4,TRBV5-6,TGTGCCAGCAGCCGTGGAGTGGGGACTAATGAAAAACTGTTTTTT,CASSRGVGTNEKLFF
.,.,TRBJ2-7,TRBV19,TGTGCCAGTAGTTCCGGTTCCGAGCAGTACTTC,CASSSGSEQYF
.,.,TRBJ2-7,TRBV5-1,TGCGCCAGCAGCTTGGCAGGGACGGTCGAGCAGTACTTC,CASSLAGTVEQYF
.,TRBD1,TRBJ1-5,TRBV28,TGTGCCTCTGGTCAGGAGGGGGCCTACAATCAGCCCCAGCATTTT,CASGQEGAYNQPQHF
.,.,TRBJ2-3,TRBV2,TGTGCCAGCAGTGAAGCGCTTCAGGGTAGCACAGATACGCAGTATTTT,CASSEALQGSTDTQYF
.,TRBD1,TRBJ2-5,TRBV30,TGTGCCTGGAGCCTAGACAGGGAAGAGACCCAGTACTTC,CAWSLDREETQYF
once,.,TRBJ2-5,TRBV7-2,TGTGCCAGCAGCTGGAACCTGGAGACCCAGTACTTC,CASSWNLETQYF
.,.,TRBJ1-5,TRBV9,TGTGCCAGCAGCGTATCTAGCAATCAGCCCCAGCATTTT,CASSVSSNQPQHF
.,.,TRBJ2-1,TRBV7-9,TGTGCCAGCAGCTTAGGGGGGTATGAGCAGTTCTTC,CASSLGGYEQFF
.,.,TRBJ2-1,TRBV11-3,TGTGCCAGCAGCTTGGGTCGAGGCCTAGAAGGGAATGAGCAGTTCTTC,CASSLGRGLEGNEQFF
.,.,TRBJ1-5,TRBV4-3,TGCGCCAGCAGCCAAGAGCATGGGTGGCCCCAGCATTTT,CASSQEHGWPQHF
.,TRBD2,TRBJ2-7,TRBV7-3,TGTGCCAGCGGGTATACAGCGGGGGACATTTTAGGAGAGCAGTACTTC,CASGYTAGDILGEQYF
.,.,TRBJ2-7,TRBV7-9,TGTGCCAGCAGCTTGGCGCGATACGAGCAGTACTTC,CASSLARYEQYF
.,.,TRBJ1-5,TRBV27,TGTGCCAGCAGTTTGGCGGGGGGAGTTCAGCCCCAGCATTTT,CASSLAGGVQPQHF
.,.,TRBJ1-1,TRBV6-1,TGTGCCAGCGCTTTGAACACTGAAGCTTTCTTT,CASALNTEAFF
.,TRBD1,TRBJ1-6,TRBV4-1,TGCGCCAGCAGCCAAGTTTGGGACAGGGGTAATTCACCCCTCCACTTT,CASSQVWDRGNSPLHF
.,.,TRBJ2-7,TRBV5-1,TGCGCCAGCAGCTTTCAGGCTATTGAAGGAGAGCAGTACTTC,CASSFQAIEGEQYF
.,.,TRBJ2-2,TRBV9,TGTGCCAGCAGCGTAGTGTCTGGCGCCGGCGGGGAGCTGTTTTTT,CASSVVSGAGGELFF
.,.,TRBJ1-1,TRBV7-9,TGTGCCAGCAGCTTAGTACTGGGCGCTAACACTGAAGCTTTCTTT,CASSLVLGANTEAFF
.,.,TRBJ1-2,TRBV5-6,TGTGCCAGCAGCCTACAGGACTCTAACTATGGCTACACCTTC,CASSLQDSNYGYTF
.,TRBD1,TRBJ2-2,TRBV7-9,TGTGCCACCCCCCCGGGCTGGACAGGGGGGATGAACACCGGGGAGCTGTTTTTT,CATPPGWTGGMNTGELFF
.,TRBD2,TRBJ2-7,TRBV4-1,TGCGCCAGCAGCCTGAGACTAGCGGGAGGATACGAGCAGTACTTC,CASSLRLAGGYEQYF
.,.,TRBJ1-1,TRBV6-5,TGTGCCAGCAGTTACTTGTCAGGGGCGAACACTGAAGCTTTCTTT,CASSYLSGANTEAFF
.,.,TRBJ1-1,TRBV7-2,TGTGCCAGCAGCCAGGGGACGAACACTGAAGCTTTCTTT,CASSQGTNTEAFF
.,.,TRBJ2-4,TRBV5-6,TGTGCCAGCAGCCGGGCCGATAGGGACATTCAGTACTTC,CASSRADRDIQYF
.,TRBD2,TRBJ2-7,TRBV9,TGTGCCAGTTCCCCGGGGGGAGATTTGGTCGAGCAGTACTTC,CASSPGGDLVEQYF
.,.,TRBJ1-2,TRBV28,TGTGCCAGCAGTTTTTTGGCGGGGAGCGGTAGCTACACCTTC,CASSFLAGSGSYTF
once,.,TRBJ2-6,TRBV11-2,TGTGCCAGCAGCTCCATCCAGGGCAGGGACCATGCTGGGGCCAACGTCCTGACTTTC,CASSSIQGRDHAGANVLTF
.,.,TRBJ2-7,TRBV6-1,TGTGCCAGCAGTGAAGCGTCCCTCTCACGCGAGCAGTACTTC,CASSEASLSREQYF